The 11 T cell receptor beta chains reported below all come from one sample, sequenced in a study of radiotherapy plus CTLA-4 blockade in lung cancer. TCRdb's table, derived via immunoSEQ multiplex PCR, lists solely in-frame clones and lacks some. The sample contains some 51,000 clones, about 76% of which appear only once. The specimen was peripheral blood, collected from a patient treated with radiotherapy plus ipilimumab. The receptors here all came from a human donor with non-small cell lung cancer who had a complete response to radiotherapy plus ipilimumab.

By share, this clone counts as medium-sized (0.01 to 0.1%). The rearrangement links TRBV19 to TRBJ1-2, with 8 bases identical to TRBD1. V was clipped by 0 bases and J by 6 bases; unmatched bases: 6. The V gene's germline CDR1 is LNHDA and CDR2 SQIVND (reference sequence). The CDR3 runs 15 residues. CDR3 sequence: CASSIDLSGGDGYTF. The CDR3, as DNA: TGTGCCAGTAGTATAGATCTTTCAGGGGGCGATGGCTACACCTTC.

The rearrangement links TRBV14 to TRBJ2-2; TRBD2 might be the D (6 bases). CDR3 length: 16 residues. Between the trimmed V and J ends, which lost 2 bases and 1 base, there was a span of 11 bases. Germline CDR1 SGHDN, CDR2 FVKESK. The CDR3 here is CASSQYGGLNTGELFF. Here the CDR3 DNA reads TGTGCCAGCAGCCAATATGGGGGACTGAACACCGGGGAGCTGTTTTTT.

V gene TRBV25-1 combines with J gene TRBJ1-3; D is uncertain. Trimming cost V 4 bases and J 0 bases, with 7 bases left between them. This CDR3 contains 14 residues. Germline-derived CDR1 and CDR2 are MGHDK and SYGVNS. The CDR3 DNA reads as TGTGCCAGCAGTGTCTGGAGCTCTGGAAACACCATATATTTT. This sequence encodes CASSVWSSGNTIYF.

This clone has just one count. The chain is built from TRBV2 and TRBJ1-5, with 10 bases aligning to TRBD1. This CDR3 spans 17 amino acids. The V gene end was trimmed by 8 bases and the J gene end by 2 bases; junction bases not matched to a gene: 12. Per the germline V gene, CDR1 is SNHLY and CDR2 is FYNNEI. This CDR3 is CASHGQGVVRGNQPQHF. The CDR3 bases are TGTGCCAGCCATGGACAGGGGGTCGTTCGCGGCAATCAGCCCCAGCATTTT.

V usage is TRBV4-1 and J usage is TRBJ1-5; TRBD1 matches 7 bases. The CDR3 sequence is 17 residues long. Germline CDR1 is MGHRA and CDR2 is YSYEKL. The junction had 13 bases not matched to a gene; V was cut back by 3 bases and J by 5 bases. CDR3 nucleotide sequence: TGCGCCAGCAGCCAGGTGCAGAGACAGGGCGGGGATCAGCCCCAGCATTTT. The encoded protein is CASSQVQRQGGDQPQHF.

The chain employs TRBV6-1 and TRBJ1-1; no clear D gene. Trimming pared 2 bases from V and 3 bases from J, leaving 10 bases between. The CDR3 has 14 residues. Germline V gives CDR1 MNHNS, CDR2 SASEGT. DNA of the CDR3: TGTGCCAGCAGTGAATCCCAACTGCACACTGAAGCTTTCTTT. It translates to CASSESQLHTEAFF.

Only a few counts were recorded for this clone. Different DNA sequences within this sample yield the same CDR3. This sequence joins TRBV10-3 and TRBJ2-1; 8 nucleotides align to TRBD2. Germline CDR1 reads ENHRY; CDR2 reads SYGVKD. This CDR3 region has 12 residues. V was clipped by 8 bases and J by 7 bases; unmatched bases: 4. CDR3 nucleotides: TGTGCCATCTCAGGCGGGGGGAATGAGCAGTTCTTC. Amino acid sequence: CAISGGGNEQFF.

This chain joins TRBV14 and TRBJ2-3; 8 bases agree with TRBD2. The trim removed 0 bases at V and 6 bases at J, leaving 2 bases unmatched. The CDR3 length is 14 residues. CDR1 and CDR2 (germline): SGHDN, FVKESK. The CDR3 is CASSQESGSDTQYF. In nucleotides, the CDR3 is TGTGCCAGCAGCCAAGAAAGCGGGAGTGATACGCAGTATTTT.

The CDR3 DNA follows: TGTGCCAGCAGTTTGACACCGCCTCGGGGAAACACTGAAGCTTTCTTT. Translating gives CASSLTPPRGNTEAFF. This chain joins TRBV6-9 and TRBJ1-1; no reliable D call. The germline V gene has CDR1 MNHGY and CDR2 SVAAGI. V lost 4 bases and J 2 bases, leaving 17 bases between the germline ends. This CDR3 is built from 16 residues.

Points on this clone: Within the sample, other DNA sequences also encode this same CDR3. The V call is TRBV19, the J call TRBJ1-5, with D possibly TRBD1 on 5 matching bases. The CDR3 has 15 amino acids. Germline V gives CDR1 LNHDA, CDR2 SQIVND (reference sequence). Trimming stripped 0 bases from V and 4 bases from J, with 10 bases between. The DNA of the CDR3 is TGTGCCAGTAGTATAGACCAGGGTTCGAATCAGCCCCAGCATTTT. The encoded protein is CASSIDQGSNQPQHF.

This sequence joins TRBV7-9 and TRBJ2-6; the match to TRBD1 covers 9 bases. CDR1 is SEHNR and CDR2 is FQNEAQ in the germline V gene (reference sequence). After removal of 4 bases from V and 1 base from J, the junction contained 11 bases not matched to a gene. The CDR3 has 19 residues. CDR3 bases: TGTGCCAGCAGCTCCCCGACAGGGGGGCAGGCGTCTGGGGCCAACGTCCTGACTTTC. Translation gives CASSSPTGGQASGANVLTF.